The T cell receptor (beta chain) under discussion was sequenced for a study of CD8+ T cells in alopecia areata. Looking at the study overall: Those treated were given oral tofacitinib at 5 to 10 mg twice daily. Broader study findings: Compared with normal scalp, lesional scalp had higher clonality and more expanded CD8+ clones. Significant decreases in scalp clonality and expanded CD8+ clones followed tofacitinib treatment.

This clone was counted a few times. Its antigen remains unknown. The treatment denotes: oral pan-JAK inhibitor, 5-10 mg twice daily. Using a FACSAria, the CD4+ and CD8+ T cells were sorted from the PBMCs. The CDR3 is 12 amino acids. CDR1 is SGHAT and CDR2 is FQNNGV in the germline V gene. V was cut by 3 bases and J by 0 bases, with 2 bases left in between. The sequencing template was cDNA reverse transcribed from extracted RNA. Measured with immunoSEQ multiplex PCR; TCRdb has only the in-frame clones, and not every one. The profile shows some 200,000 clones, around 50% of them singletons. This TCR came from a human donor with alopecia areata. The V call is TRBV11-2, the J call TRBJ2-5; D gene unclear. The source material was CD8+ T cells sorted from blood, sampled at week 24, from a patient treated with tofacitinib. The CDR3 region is CASSFNQETQYF. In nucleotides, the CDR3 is TGTGCCAGCAGCTTCAACCAAGAGACCCAGTACTTC.